The 21 T cell receptor beta chains below all came from one sample that was sequenced in a study of cytomegalovirus exposure and HLA in healthy donors. 13 Jbeta primers and 60 Vbeta primers were used for the PCR. Some clones are missing from TCRdb's copy, which holds only in-frame ones; the method was immunoSEQ multiplex PCR. The repertoire holds under 200,000 clones, with about 75% as singletons. Sample: PBMCs. All receptors derive from a male donor in good health and CMV-seronegative.

CDR3 DNA sequence: TGTGCCAGCAGTTTTAGATACACTGAAGCTTTCTTT. Its protein product is CASSFRYTEAFF. The rearrangement uses TRBV28 and TRBJ1-1; D is unresolved. CDR1 is MDHEN, CDR2 SYDVKM, per germline. This CDR3 is built from 12 residues. V was cut by 3 bases and J by 3 bases, with 5 bases left in between.

This clone was detected only a few times. The J gene is TRBJ2-1, the V gene TRBV14; tentative D call: TRBD1 (6 bases). The CDR3 has 19 amino acids. Trimming removed 1 base from V and 0 bases from J, with 19 bases in between. Germline CDR1 is SGHDN and CDR2 is FVKESK. As DNA, the CDR3 is TGTGCCAGCAGCCAAGCGTTTGGTATCGACAGGAGCTCCTACAATGAGCAGTTCTTC. This sequence encodes CASSQAFGIDRSSYNEQFF.

This chain links TRBV27 with TRBJ2-7; tentatively, D is TRBD1 (5 bases). The V end lost 6 bases, the J end lost 3 bases, and 18 bases lay between the germline ends. CDR3 length: 15 residues. CDR1 MNHEY and CDR2 SMNVEV come from the germline V gene (reference sequence). The CDR3: CASSPRWGSIYEQYF. The CDR3 nucleotides read TGTGCCAGCAGCCCAAGGTGGGGCAGCATCTACGAGCAGTACTTC.

This CDR3 is CASRFQGEPYEQYF. The CDR3 DNA follows: TGTGCCAGCAGGTTCCAGGGGGAACCCTACGAGCAGTACTTC. This rearrangement joins TRBV11-2 to TRBJ2-7, with 7 bases fitting TRBD1. J was trimmed by 2 bases and V by 6 bases; bases with no gene match: 7. This CDR3 region has 14 residues. Looked up from germline, CDR1 is SGHAT and CDR2 is FQNNGV.

As regards this clone: At the DNA level, this CDR3 is encoded by other sequences in the same sample as well. The chain employs TRBV20-1 and TRBJ2-3; D is undetermined. The CDR3 is 11 amino acids. Germline CDR1 DFQATT, CDR2 SNEGSKA (reference sequence). The V and J ends lost 5 bases and 5 bases respectively, with 8 bases between them. CDR3 amino acids: CSAPPGDTQYF. Written as DNA, the CDR3 is TGCAGTGCTCCACCCGGAGATACGCAGTATTTT.

This clone was seen a handful of times. The V gene is TRBV25-1, the J gene TRBJ2-5; TRBD1 matches at 9 bases. The CDR3 contains 14 residues. The germline CDR1 and CDR2 sequences are MGHDK and SYGVNS. The trim removed 4 bases at V and 5 bases at J, leaving 5 bases unmatched. CDR3 sequence reads: CASSATGGRETQYF. The CDR3 DNA is TGTGCCAGCAGTGCTACAGGGGGCAGGGAGACCCAGTACTTC.

The CDR3 DNA reads as TGTGCCAGCAGTGGGACAGCTAACACTGAAGCTTTCTTT. Its translation: CASSGTANTEAFF. V gene TRBV6-6 combines with J gene TRBJ1-1, with 7 bases identical to TRBD1. Germline trimming cut 5 bases from V and 2 bases from J; bases unmatched to any gene: 2. This CDR3 is 13 amino acids long. CDR1 MNHNY and CDR2 SVGAGI come from the germline V gene (reference sequence).

The J gene is TRBJ2-7, the V gene TRBV5-1; D not certain. Germline V CDR1 and CDR2: SGHRS, YFSETQ. Trimming cost V 5 bases and J 5 bases, with 14 bases left between them. The CDR3 has 13 residues. The CDR3 region is CASRITSSDEQYF. In DNA form, the CDR3 reads TGCGCCAGCAGAATCACCTCGTCGGACGAGCAGTACTTC. The whole variable domain, filled in from reference TRBV5-1 and TRBJ2-7, reads KAGVTQTPRYLIKTRGQQVTLSCSPISGHRSVSWYQQTPGQGLQFLFEYFSETQRNKGNFPGRFSGRQFSNSRSEMNVSTLELGDSALYLCASRITSSDEQYFGPGTRLTVT.

The chain uses TRBV27 and TRBJ2-7; a weak D match, TRBD1 (5 bases). This CDR3 is built from 12 residues. Germline loops: CDR1 MNHEY, CDR2 SMNVEV (reference sequence). V dropped 6 bases and J dropped 4 bases, with 10 bases sitting between them. This CDR3 is CASSPQGYEQYF. The DNA for the CDR3 is TGTGCCAGCAGCCCTCAGGGATACGAGCAGTACTTC.

This clone occurred a few times. CDR3 loop: CASRPHRGTEYEQYF. The DNA of the CDR3 is TGCGCCAGCAGACCCCACAGGGGAACAGAGTACGAGCAGTACTTC. The chain links TRBV5-1 to TRBJ2-5; 7 positions match TRBD1. The DNA end favors TRBJ2-7, so the J call may be wrong. The CDR3 sequence is 15 residues long. Germline CDR1 SGHRS, CDR2 YFSETQ.

This clone showed up just a few times. The genes are TRBV5-6 and TRBJ2-1, with a tentative D call TRBD1 (7 bases). The CDR3 is 14 amino acids. The V gene's germline CDR1 is SGHDT and CDR2 YYEEEE. With 0 bases removed from V and 9 bases from J, the gap between germline ends came to 13 bases. CDR3 sequence: CASSLAYRGGEQFF. CDR3 DNA sequence: TGTGCCAGCAGCTTGGCCTACAGGGGAGGTGAGCAGTTCTTC.

The CDR3 is CASSERGKKETQYF. CDR3 coding DNA: TGTGCCAGCAGTGAACGAGGGAAGAAGGAGACCCAGTACTTC. V usage is TRBV6-1 and J usage is TRBJ2-5, with a tentative D call TRBD2 (5 bases). The length of the CDR3 is 14 residues. V was trimmed by 2 bases and J by 5 bases, leaving 12 bases between them. The germline CDR1 and CDR2 sequences are MNHNS and SASEGT.

The chain is built from TRBV2 and TRBJ1-4; 7 bases fit TRBD1. The CDR3 extends over 15 amino acids. The ends lost 7 bases at V and 0 bases at J; junction bases unmatched: 5. CDR1 is SNHLY, CDR2 FYNNEI, per germline. Here the CDR3 reads CASNRDSPTNEKLFF. The CDR3 DNA is TGTGCCAGCAACCGGGACAGCCCAACTAATGAAAAACTGTTTTTT.

This rearrangement joins TRBV7-7 to TRBJ2-3; D uncertain. The CDR3 length is 14 residues. The V end lost 5 bases, the J end lost 2 bases, and 11 bases lay between the germline ends. Looked up from germline, CDR1 is SSHAT and CDR2 is FNYEAQ (reference sequence). CDR3 DNA sequence: TGTGCCAGCAGCCCAGGTCGGCCCACAGATACGCAGTATTTT. Amino acid sequence: CASSPGRPTDTQYF.

V and J are TRBV18 and TRBJ2-3, with TRBD1 matching 9 bases. This CDR3 is built from 15 residues. The germline V gene encodes CDR1 KGHSH and CDR2 LQKENI. After removal of 5 bases from V and 3 bases from J, the junction contained 6 bases not matched to a gene. The CDR3 DNA sequence: TGTGCCAGCTCAGCGACGGGACAGGGAACAGATACGCAGTATTTT. Translated, it gives CASSATGQGTDTQYF.

This clone was detected a few times. V and J are TRBV28 and TRBJ2-3, with 7 bases fitting TRBD2. CDR1 is MDHEN and CDR2 is SYDVKM in the germline V gene. The V segment lost 3 bases and the J segment 8 bases; nucleotides outside the gene matches: 11. The CDR3 contains 15 residues. The chain's CDR3 is CASSFPGEGQVTQYF. In DNA, the CDR3 is TGTGCCAGCAGTTTTCCGGGGGAGGGTCAGGTTACGCAGTATTTT.

DNA of the CDR3: TGCAGCGTGGGGACAGGGGGTATGTACGAGCAGTACTTC. Protein product: CSVGTGGMYEQYF. The chain couples TRBV29-1 to TRBJ2-7, with 11 nucleotides matching TRBD1. Trimming removed 6 bases from V and 4 bases from J; junction bases left unmatched: 5. There are 13 residues in the CDR3. Germline values: CDR1 SQVTM, CDR2 ANQGSEA.

V is TRBV9 and J is TRBJ2-1; 14 nucleotides agree with TRBD2. The trim removed 4 bases at V and 12 bases at J, leaving 12 bases unmatched. The CDR3 covers 16 residues. The germline V gene has CDR1 SGDLS and CDR2 YYNGEE. The CDR3 bases are TGTGCCAGCAGCCCCCACGGGACTAGCGGGGGCGAGGGGCAGTTCTTC. Translation gives CASSPHGTSGGEGQFF.

The chain links TRBV7-9 to TRBJ2-5, with D perhaps TRBD2 (6 bases). The germline V gene has CDR1 SEHNR and CDR2 FQNEAQ (reference sequence). V lost 5 bases to trimming and J lost 4 bases, with 17 bases between them. The CDR3 loop spans 15 amino acids. The CDR3 DNA sequence: TGTGCCAGCAGCGCGGACCTGGGGACTGGAGAGACCCAGTACTTC. Translated, it gives CASSADLGTGETQYF.

This clone has only one observation. The rearrangement links TRBV7-6 to TRBJ2-7; TRBD1 matches at 10 bases. Germline V gene lookup returns CDR1 SGHVS and CDR2 FNYEAQ. Trimming removed 0 bases from V and 4 bases from J; junction bases left unmatched: 3. CDR3 length: 15 residues. This CDR3 reads CASSLARGQGYEQYF. The DNA of the CDR3 is TGTGCCAGCAGCTTAGCCAGGGGACAGGGGTACGAGCAGTACTTC. The full variable domain, its missing parts supplied by reference TRBV7-6 and TRBJ2-7, is GAGVSQSPRYKVTKRGQDVALRCDPISGHVSLYWYRQALGQGPEFLTYFNYEAQQDKSGLPNDRFSAERPEGSISTLTIQRTEQRDSAMYRCASSLARGQGYEQYFGPGTRLTVT.

The J gene is TRBJ2-7, the V gene TRBV19, with TRBD2 matching over 10 bases. The CDR3 has 16 amino acids. CDR1 and CDR2 (germline): LNHDA, SQIVND (reference sequence). J gave up 1 base and V 4 bases, and 7 bases lay outside the gene matches. The CDR3 nucleotides are TGTGCCAGTAGTAAAGAAGGGACTAGCGTTTCCTACGAGCAGTACTTC. The encoded protein is CASSKEGTSVSYEQYF. The full variable domain, in which reference TRBV19 and TRBJ2-7 provide the parts outside the CDR3, is DGGITQSPKYLFRKEGQNVTLSCEQNLNHDAMYWYRQDPGQGLRLIYYSQIVNDFQKGDIAEGYSVSREKKESFPLTVTSAQKNPTAFYLCASSKEGTSVSYEQYFGPGTRLTVT.